These T cell receptor beta chains were read from a single sample in a study of cytomegalovirus exposure and HLA in healthy donors. Clones were sequenced by immunoSEQ multiplex PCR, and TCRdb holds only the in-frame ones, with some missing. The sample shows around 150,000 clones, roughly 80% of them seen only once. The material sequenced was PBMCs. These receptors came from a girl aged 2 to 9 in good health and CMV-seropositive. CDR3s include the opening cysteine and the closing phenylalanine or tryptophan. D genes are given only for firm matches. Clone size, where shown, is once, few, many, or a class for clones that have expanded.

CDR3aa	CDR3nt	d_gene	j_gene	v_gene	abundance
CASSPGQGNQPQHF	TGTGCCAGTAGCCCCGGACAGGGCAATCAGCCCCAGCATTTT	TRBD1	TRBJ1-5	TRBV19	.
CAWSVSYRVTNEKLFF	TGTGCCTGGAGTGTCTCATACAGGGTGACTAATGAAAAACTGTTTTTT	.	TRBJ1-4	TRBV30	.
CASSPTGLAGGETQYF	TGTGCCAGCTCACCTACGGGACTAGCGGGAGGAGAGACCCAGTACTTC	TRBD2	TRBJ2-5	TRBV18	.
CASSPQGAGNQPQHF	TGCGCCAGCAGCCCACAGGGGGCCGGCAATCAGCCCCAGCATTTT	TRBD1	TRBJ1-5	TRBV5-1	few
CASSLLRDREYF	TGTGCCAGCAGTTTATTGAGGGACAGAGAGTATTTT	TRBD1	TRBJ2-3	TRBV28	.
CASGLAVSYEQYF	TGCGCCAGCGGACTAGCCGTCTCCTACGAGCAGTACTTC	TRBD2	TRBJ2-7	TRBV5-1	.
CASSVIPRLAGVSYEQFF	TGTGCCAGCAGCGTAATTCCCCGACTAGCGGGAGTTTCATATGAGCAGTTCTTC	TRBD2	TRBJ2-1	TRBV9	.
CASSPTGSVYNEQFF	TGTGCCAGCAGCCCGACAGGGTCCGTTTACAATGAGCAGTTCTTC	TRBD1	TRBJ2-1	TRBV7-3	once
CASSPPASGQETQYF	TGTGCCAGCAGTCCTCCGGCTAGCGGTCAAGAGACCCAGTACTTC	TRBD2	TRBJ2-5	TRBV6-6	.
CASRGPGARSYNEQFF	TGCGCCAGCAGGGGCCCCGGCGCCCGCTCCTACAATGAGCAGTTCTTC	.	TRBJ2-1	TRBV10-1	.
CASTQGVEAFF	TGTGCCAGCACCCAGGGGGTTGAAGCTTTCTTT	TRBD1	TRBJ1-1	TRBV27	.
CASSFNQEAFF	TGTGCCAGCAGTTTTAACCAGGAAGCTTTCTTT	.	TRBJ1-1	TRBV28	.
CASSPGQASSGANVLTF	TGCGCCAGCAGCCCGGGACAGGCGAGCTCTGGGGCCAACGTCCTGACTTTC	TRBD1	TRBJ2-6	TRBV4-1	.
CASRRTGGPTQYF	TGTGCCAGCAGGCGGACAGGGGGCCCGACCCAGTACTTC	TRBD1	TRBJ2-5	TRBV27	.
CASSWAGRAGETQYF	TGTGCCAGCAGTTGGGCCGGGAGGGCAGGAGAGACCCAGTACTTC	TRBD2	TRBJ2-5	TRBV27	once
CAWSVRRTTNEKLFF	TGTGCCTGGAGTGTTCGGAGGACAACTAATGAAAAACTGTTTTTT	.	TRBJ1-4	TRBV30	.
CASSTGQGGNEQFF	TGTGCCAGCAGCACCGGACAGGGTGGGAATGAGCAGTTCTTC	TRBD1	TRBJ2-1	TRBV9	.
CASSLDSDSGNTIYF	TGTGCCAGCAGCCTGGACAGTGACTCTGGAAACACCATATATTTT	.	TRBJ1-3	TRBV5-4	.
CASSLTGLATDTQYF	TGTGCCAGCAGTTTAACAGGACTAGCGACAGATACGCAGTATTTT	TRBD2	TRBJ2-3	TRBV27	.
CASSLTIQETQYF	TGTGCCAGCAGTTTGACTATCCAAGAGACCCAGTACTTC	.	TRBJ2-5	TRBV28	.
CSGANPTYEQYF	TGCAGTGGAGCAAACCCCACCTACGAGCAGTACTTC	.	TRBJ2-7	TRBV29-1	few
CASSYSIAQETQYF	TGTGCCAGCAGTTATTCGATAGCCCAAGAGACCCAGTACTTC	.	TRBJ2-5	TRBV6-5	.
CASRPGAGGTYNEQFF	TGTGCCAGCAGGCCTGGAGCGGGAGGTACCTACAATGAGCAGTTCTTC	TRBD2	TRBJ2-1	TRBV5-6	.
CASSQDGRNQPQHF	TGCGCCAGCAGCCAAGATGGCAGGAATCAGCCCCAGCATTTT	.	TRBJ1-5	TRBV4-1	.
CASNGGVAFF	TGTGCCAGCAATGGGGGCGTAGCTTTCTTT	.	TRBJ1-1	TRBV2	.
CAISPPITGEETQYF	TGTGCCATCAGCCCCCCGATTACAGGGGAAGAGACCCAGTACTTC	TRBD1	TRBJ2-5	TRBV10-3	.
CASSFRDRGGEAFF	TGTGCCAGCAGTTTCCGGGACAGGGGGGGGGAAGCTTTCTTT	TRBD1	TRBJ1-1	TRBV6-6	.
CASSATRVGGYTF	TGTGCCAGCAGTGCAACCAGGGTGGGTGGCTACACCTTC	.	TRBJ1-2	TRBV27	.
CASSPEGAEAFF	TGTGCCAGCTCACCAGAGGGTGCTGAAGCTTTCTTT	.	TRBJ1-1	TRBV18	.
CASSFASSGNTIYF	TGCGCCAGCAGCTTCGCGAGCTCTGGAAACACCATATATTTT	.	TRBJ1-3	TRBV5-1	.
CATSRDSGTGSYQPQHF	TGTGCCACCAGCAGAGATTCCGGGACAGGGTCGTATCAGCCCCAGCATTTT	TRBD1	TRBJ1-5	TRBV15	.
CASTISGLAGGLSSYNEQFF	TGCGCCAGCACCATTAGTGGACTAGCGGGAGGGTTGAGCTCCTACAATGAGCAGTTCTTC	TRBD2	TRBJ2-1	TRBV10-2	.
CARSLGVAGGPGEETQYF	TGTGCCAGAAGCTTGGGGGTAGCGGGAGGGCCAGGAGAAGAGACCCAGTACTTC	TRBD2	TRBJ2-5	TRBV5-3	.
CATPPGPGLPTDTQYF	TGTGCCACCCCGCCTGGACCGGGACTACCCACAGATACGCAGTATTTT	TRBD2	TRBJ2-3	TRBV28	.
CASSQTSGANVLTF	TGCGCCAGCAGCCAAACATCTGGGGCCAACGTCCTGACTTTC	.	TRBJ2-6	TRBV4-1	.
CASSLVRVGTGELFF	TGTGCCAGCAGCTTGGTCAGGGTGGGCACCGGGGAGCTGTTTTTT	.	TRBJ2-2	TRBV5-4	.
CASSLLAGVSGEQYF	TGTGCCAGCAGCTTACTAGCGGGAGTATCGGGAGAGCAGTACTTC	TRBD2	TRBJ2-7	TRBV7-9	.
CASSQGAHEKLFF	TGTGCCAGCAGCCAGGGGGCGCATGAAAAACTGTTTTTT	TRBD1	TRBJ1-4	TRBV11-2	.
CASSLSRGSDGGELFF	TGTGCCAGCAGCCTCTCGCGAGGGAGCGATGGCGGGGAGCTGTTTTTT	.	TRBJ2-2	TRBV14	.
CASSKEELAHEQFF	TGTGCCAGCTCAAAGGAAGAGCTAGCCCATGAGCAGTTCTTC	.	TRBJ2-1	TRBV6-4	once
CASSRDTFSGNTIYF	TGCGCCAGCAGCCGGGACACCTTCTCGGGAAACACCATATATTTT	.	TRBJ1-3	TRBV4-1	.
CASSSGNPYEQYF	TGTGCCAGCAGTAGCGGAAACCCCTACGAGCAGTACTTC	.	TRBJ2-7	TRBV6-6	.